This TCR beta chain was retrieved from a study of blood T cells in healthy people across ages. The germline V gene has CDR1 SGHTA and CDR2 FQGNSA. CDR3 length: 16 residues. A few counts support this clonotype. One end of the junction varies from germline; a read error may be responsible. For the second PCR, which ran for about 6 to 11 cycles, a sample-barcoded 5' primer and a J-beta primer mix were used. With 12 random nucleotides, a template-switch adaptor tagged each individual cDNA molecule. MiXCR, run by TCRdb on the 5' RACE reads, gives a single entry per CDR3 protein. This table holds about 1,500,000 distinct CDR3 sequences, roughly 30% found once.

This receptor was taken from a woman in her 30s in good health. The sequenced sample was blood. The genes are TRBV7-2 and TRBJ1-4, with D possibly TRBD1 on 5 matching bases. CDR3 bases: TGTGCCGGCAGCTTAAGCCTTGACAGAACTAATGAAAAACTGTTTTTT. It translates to CAGSLSLDRTNEKLFF.